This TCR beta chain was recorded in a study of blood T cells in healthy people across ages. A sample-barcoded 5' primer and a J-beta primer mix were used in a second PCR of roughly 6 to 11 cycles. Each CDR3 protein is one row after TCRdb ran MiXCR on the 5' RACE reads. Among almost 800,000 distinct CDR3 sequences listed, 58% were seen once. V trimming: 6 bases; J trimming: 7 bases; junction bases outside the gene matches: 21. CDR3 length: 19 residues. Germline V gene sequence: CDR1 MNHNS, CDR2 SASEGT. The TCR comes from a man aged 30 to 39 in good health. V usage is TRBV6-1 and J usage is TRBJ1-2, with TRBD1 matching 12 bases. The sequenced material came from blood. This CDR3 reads CASRTPPGQGAEESVGYTF. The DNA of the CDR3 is TGTGCCAGCAGGACTCCTCCGGGACAGGGGGCAGAGGAATCGGTTGGCTACACCTTC.